A single sample gave rise to the 20 T cell receptor beta chains below, sequenced in a study of Ad26.COV2.S vaccination and SARS-CoV-2 variants. Clones were sequenced by immunoSEQ multiplex PCR, and TCRdb holds only the in-frame ones, with some missing. The sample shows 360,000 or so clones, around 87% of them seen only once. As for treatment: 19 received Ad26.COV2.S at low or high dose, single or two shots; about 5 received placebo; per-sample allocation not given. Samples analyzed were those drawn on day 63 after the first vaccine or placebo injection. The specimen comprised peripheral blood, sampled in a trial of Ad26.COV2.S vaccine versus placebo. All receptors come from a person between 18 and 59 years old who received the Ad26.COV2.S COVID-19 vaccine or a placebo.

The chain uses TRBV29-1 and TRBJ2-7, with 8 bases that match TRBD1. The CDR3 spans 15 residues. The V gene's germline CDR1 is SQVTM and CDR2 ANQGSEA. The J segment lost 9 bases and the V segment lost 0 bases, leaving 13 bases of the junction unmatched. DNA for the CDR3: TGCAGCGTTGAAGACTCGACAGGGGCCGTACGTGGGCAGTACTTC. It yields the protein CSVEDSTGAVRGQYF.

This chain connects TRBV29-1 to TRBJ2-7; D remains unclear. Trimming left V 2 bases short and J 2 bases short, with 4 bases between. The CDR3 sequence is 11 residues long. CDR1 is SQVTM and CDR2 is ANQGSEA in the germline V gene. CDR3 amino acids: CSVEHAYEQYF. CDR3 nucleotide sequence: TGCAGCGTTGAACACGCCTACGAGCAGTACTTC.

The V and J genes are TRBV5-6 and TRBJ1-4; D gene unclear. V shed 4 bases and J shed 0 bases, with 7 bases lying between them. The CDR3 length is 14 residues. Per the germline V gene, CDR1 is SGHDT and CDR2 is YYEEEE. The CDR3 DNA reads TGTGCCAGCAGCCAATTAGCAACTAATGAAAAACTGTTTTTT. It yields the protein CASSQLATNEKLFF.

The genes are TRBV6-4 and TRBJ2-3; 8 positions agree with TRBD2. With V trimmed by 4 bases and J by 6 bases, 9 bases remained unmatched. There are 15 residues in the CDR3. Per the germline V gene, CDR1 is MRHNA and CDR2 is SNTAGT. CDR3 region: CASSARGAPQDTQYF. Here the CDR3 DNA reads TGTGCCAGCAGTGCGCGGGGGGCCCCGCAGGATACGCAGTATTTT.

This rearrangement joins TRBV6-5 to TRBJ1-2, with D possibly matching TRBD1 (6 bases). The CDR3 totals 15 residues. Trimming removed 6 bases from V and 2 bases from J, with 16 bases in between. Germline lookup yields CDR1 MNHEY and CDR2 SVGAGI. The CDR3 DNA is TGTGCCAGCAGCCCCACTGGGGGCAGCAACTATGGCTACACCTTC. It translates to CASSPTGGSNYGYTF.

V gene TRBV6-5 combines with J gene TRBJ1-3; D ambiguous. Germline loops: CDR1 MNHEY, CDR2 SVGAGI. The V and J ends lost 4 bases and 7 bases respectively, with 8 bases between them. The CDR3 spans 12 residues. The CDR3, as DNA: TGTGCCAGCAGTTCCTCGTGGAACACCATATATTTT. This sequence encodes CASSSSWNTIYF.

The chain couples TRBV6-2 or TRBV6-3 to TRBJ2-3; possible D gene TRBD1, 8 bases. Trimming removed 2 bases at V and 0 bases at J, with 15 bases between. The CDR3 runs 17 residues. Germline CDR1 is MNHEY and CDR2 is SVGEGT. The DNA of the CDR3 is TGTGCCAGCAGTTACGGGAGCGGGACAGGCAGCACAGATACGCAGTATTTT. Protein: CASSYGSGTGSTDTQYF.

The rearrangement uses TRBV4-3 and TRBJ1-1; unclear D gene. The CDR3 runs 15 residues. Germline V lookup: CDR1 LGHNA, CDR2 YSLEER. Trimming shortened V by 0 bases and J by 4 bases, and 12 bases separated the two germline ends. The DNA for the CDR3 is TGCGCCAGCAGCCAAGATTATACTCAAGCCACTGAAGCTTTCTTT. Translation gives CASSQDYTQATEAFF.

V usage is TRBV11-3 and J usage is TRBJ2-5; 8 bases line up with TRBD2. Germline CDR1 and CDR2: SGHNT and YENEEA. The CDR3 length is 15 residues. Unmatched junction bases numbered 5, after V lost 5 bases and J lost 0 bases. The CDR3 nucleotides read TGTGCCAGCAGCCTACGGGGGGGATACCAAGAGACCCAGTACTTC. This gives the protein CASSLRGGYQETQYF.

The chain couples TRBV4-2 to TRBJ1-4; D not certain. Trimming shortened V by 4 bases and J by 0 bases, and 6 bases separated the two germline ends. The CDR3 is 14 residues long. Germline V gene lookup returns CDR1 LGHNA and CDR2 YNFKEQ. The CDR3 region is CASSPGTTNEKLFF. In nucleotides, the CDR3 is TGTGCCAGCAGCCCGGGGACAACTAATGAAAAACTGTTTTTT.

The chain employs TRBV2 and TRBJ1-2, with 8 bases aligning to TRBD1. CDR3 size: 13 residues. V was clipped by 6 bases and J by 8 bases; unmatched bases: 8. The germline CDR1 and CDR2 sequences are SNHLY and FYNNEI. CDR3 DNA: TGTGCCAGCAGCCCGGGACAGGAGTCGGGCTACACCTTC. Amino acid sequence: CASSPGQESGYTF.

CDR3: CASSQAQGAGGANVLTF. CDR3 DNA sequence: TGTGCCAGCAGCCAAGCACAGGGGGCAGGAGGGGCCAACGTCCTGACTTTC. The genes are TRBV4-2 and TRBJ2-6, with TRBD1 identical over 9 bases. The CDR3 extends over 17 amino acids. V shed 1 base, J shed 4 bases, and the junction held 5 bases outside the gene matches. Germline V gives CDR1 LGHNA, CDR2 YNFKEQ.

This clone was counted ten times or more. J is TRBJ1-2 and V is TRBV28, with D unresolved. The CDR3 is made up of 13 amino acids. V dropped 6 bases and J dropped 8 bases, with 16 bases sitting between them. Germline V CDR1 and CDR2: MDHEN, SYDVKM. CDR3 in amino acids: CASSPPDARGYTF. CDR3 bases: TGTGCCAGCAGCCCACCGGACGCCCGCGGCTACACCTTC.

DNA for the CDR3: TGTGCCAGCAGTGACCCAGTTTGGACTGGAACCTACGAGCAGTACTTC. This encodes CASSDPVWTGTYEQYF. The rearrangement links TRBV6-1 to TRBJ2-7; maybe TRBD2 (5 bases). Trimming took 3 bases from V and 2 from J, leaving 17 bases between them. CDR1 and CDR2 from the germline V gene are MNHNS and SASEGT. The CDR3 loop spans 16 amino acids.

About this clone itself: A junction end diverges from the germline sequence, so it may reflect a read error. The chain joins TRBV11-3 to TRBJ2-3; TRBD1 is a possible D gene (7 bases). Germline CDR1 reads SGHNT; CDR2 reads YENEEA. The CDR3 totals 13 residues. CDR3 nucleotides: TGTGCCAGCAGCCAAGAGGGGGCGGGGCCTTATTTTTTT. It specifies CASSQEGAGPYFF.

Of note for this clone: One end of the junction fails to match germline, which may point to a read error. V usage is TRBV12-3 or TRBV12-4 and J usage is TRBJ1-6, with D perhaps matching TRBD1 (5 bases). The CDR3 is 12 residues long. Here the CDR3 DNA reads TGTGCCAGCAGTTTAGCGCATCGGGGCCCTGCTTTT. This gives the protein CASSLAHRGPAF.

The chain couples TRBV6-2 or TRBV6-3 to TRBJ1-2, with 8 bases that match TRBD1. This CDR3 has 15 amino acids. Trimming took 5 bases from V and 4 from J; bases not matched to a gene: 9. Germline assignment: CDR1 MNHEY and CDR2 SVGEGT. CDR3 sequence: CASSLSRDRTYGYTF. DNA of the CDR3: TGTGCCAGCAGTCTTTCCCGGGACAGGACCTATGGCTACACCTTC.

The chain joins TRBV9 to TRBJ1-1, with D hard to call. In germline, CDR1 is SGDLS, CDR2 YYNGEE. V lost 4 bases to trimming and J lost 1 base, with 11 bases between them. The CDR3 runs to 14 residues. The CDR3 spells CASSFGLKNTEAFF. The CDR3 DNA reads TGTGCCAGCAGCTTCGGACTGAAGAACACTGAAGCTTTCTTT.

The rearrangement joins TRBV3-1 (or the pseudogene TRBV3-2) to TRBJ1-2; D not certain. The germline CDR1 and CDR2 sequences are LGHDT and YNNKEL (reference sequence). The length of the CDR3 is 17 residues. The germline V and J ends were trimmed by 0 bases and 8 bases, with 22 bases remaining between them. CDR3 sequence (DNA): TGTGCCAGCAGCCAAGATTTTTCCTCTTACGTCCCGGGAGGCTACACCTTC. Encoded protein: CASSQDFSSYVPGGYTF.

V gene TRBV27 combines with J gene TRBJ2-7; 11 bases agree with TRBD1. With V trimmed by 2 bases and J by 2 bases, 8 bases remained unmatched. Per germline, CDR1 MNHEY and CDR2 SMNVEV (reference sequence). The CDR3 contains 17 residues. The CDR3: CASSLRGWDRGAYEQYF. The CDR3 coding sequence is TGTGCCAGCAGTTTAAGGGGATGGGACAGGGGGGCCTACGAGCAGTACTTC.